This T cell receptor (beta chain) was identified in a study of tumor-infiltrating lymphocytes in localized non-small cell lung cancer. Sequencing used immunoSEQ multiplex PCR; TCRdb keeps in-frame clones, though not all of them. The sample comprises around 25,000 clones, 73% of which are singletons, and 5.5% to 7.5% rests with the top ten. In regard to this clone: Its antigen remains unidentified.

V shed 3 bases and J shed 4 bases, with 13 bases lying between them. Germline V lookup: CDR1 KGHSH, CDR2 LQKENI. The CDR3 has 15 amino acids. Findings of the study overall: Tumor T-cell fraction was not associated with recurrence-free survival. TCR sequencing covered a subset of patients with enough tissue.

The chain combines TRBV18 with TRBJ2-1; weak D call: TRBD2 (5 bases). The sequencing input was lung tumor tissue. This sequence originates from a human donor with non-small cell lung cancer. CDR3 sequence (DNA): TGTGCCAGCTCACCGGTAAGCGGCGCGTACAATGAGCAGTTCTTC. As protein: CASSPVSGAYNEQFF.